The next 29 T cell receptor beta chains were all read from a single sample in a study of CD4 T cells in relation to SARS-CoV-2 and coronaviruses. The unexposed donors gave CD4+ T cells in 2011-2018, prior to COVID-19. Isolation of CD4+ T cells took place after around 11 days in culture. TCRdb's table, derived via immunoSEQ multiplex PCR, lists solely in-frame clones and lacks some. The sample has roughly 23,000 clones, more than 60% seen once. For these receptors, no antigen is known. Sample: CD4+ T cells from PBMCs, cultured in vitro. These receptors all stem from a human donor in good health.

On this clone: Other nucleotide sequences from this sample produce the same CDR3. The chain uses TRBV12-3 or TRBV12-4 and TRBJ1-6, with D perhaps matching TRBD1 (6 bases). The CDR3 covers 13 residues. The ends were cut back, 5 bases at V and 7 bases at J, with 9 bases in the middle. For the CDR3, the DNA is TGTGCCAGCAGTCCCAGGGGAAATTCACCCCTCCACTTT. It specifies CASSPRGNSPLHF.

This chain links TRBV6-5 with TRBJ2-3; D might be TRBD2 (5 bases). Germline V CDR1 and CDR2: MNHEY, SVGAGI. Between the trimmed V and J ends, which lost 7 bases and 5 bases, there was a span of 19 bases. CDR3 length: 15 amino acids. The CDR3 protein is CASTPRKHEGDTQYF. CDR3 DNA: TGTGCCAGCACCCCTCGAAAACACGAGGGAGATACGCAGTATTTT.

The chain joins TRBV19 to TRBJ1-5, with TRBD1 as a possible D gene (5 bases). Germline CDR1 and CDR2: LNHDA and SQIVND (reference sequence). Trimming pared 7 bases from V and 4 bases from J, leaving 11 bases between. This CDR3 is built from 13 residues. CDR3 amino acids: CASTVTENQPQHF. In DNA form, the CDR3 reads TGTGCCAGTACCGTGACAGAAAATCAGCCCCAGCATTTT. The full variable domain, rest sourced from reference TRBV19 and TRBJ1-5, is DGGITQSPKYLFRKEGQNVTLSCEQNLNHDAMYWYRQDPGQGLRLIYYSQIVNDFQKGDIAEGYSVSREKKESFPLTVTSAQKNPTAFYLCASTVTENQPQHFGDGTRLSIL.

The chain has TRBV18 and TRBJ2-3, with D perhaps TRBD1 (6 bases). The V and J ends lost 3 bases and 5 bases respectively, with 12 bases between them. Germline values: CDR1 KGHSH, CDR2 LQKENI. The CDR3 spans 14 residues. The CDR3: CASSPTGFQDTQYF. For the CDR3, the DNA is TGTGCCAGCTCACCGACAGGCTTTCAAGATACGCAGTATTTT.

The V call is TRBV19, the J call TRBJ2-7; D possibly uses TRBD1 or TRBD2 (5 bases each). Between the trimmed V and J ends, which lost 5 bases and 0 bases, there was a span of 23 bases. CDR3 length: 18 residues. In germline, CDR1 is LNHDA, CDR2 SQIVND (reference sequence). The DNA of the CDR3 is TGTGCCAGTAGTCCTAGATTTTCCGGGACCCAACGCTCCTACGAGCAGTACTTC. Its protein is CASSPRFSGTQRSYEQYF.

The chain recombines TRBV5-8 with TRBJ2-7; maybe TRBD1 (6 bases). The V and J ends lost 4 bases and 0 bases respectively, with 11 bases between them. Germline V gene sequence: CDR1 SGHTS, CDR2 YDEGEE. The CDR3 totals 14 residues. CDR3 in amino acids: CASSARGSSYEQYF. CDR3 bases: TGTGCCAGCAGCGCAAGGGGGAGCTCCTACGAGCAGTACTTC.

As concerns this clone: The same CDR3 arises from other DNA sequences in this sample as well. The rearrangement uses TRBV6-5 and TRBJ2-2, with D uncertain. The germline gives CDR1 MNHEY, CDR2 SVGAGI. This CDR3 is built from 13 residues. The V end was cut by 2 bases, the J end by 2 bases, with 3 bases between. CDR3 nucleotide sequence: TGTGCCAGCAGTTACCAAAACACCGGGGAGCTGTTTTTT. Protein: CASSYQNTGELFF.

In DNA form, the CDR3 reads TGTGCCAGCACCTGGGGACAGGTCGACTACGAGCAGTACTTC. Its translation is CASTWGQVDYEQYF. V usage is TRBV25-1 and J usage is TRBJ2-7; TRBD1 agrees at 8 bases. CDR1 is MGHDK, CDR2 SYGVNS, per germline. The junction had 8 bases not matched to a gene; V was cut back by 7 bases and J by 3 bases. The CDR3 totals 14 residues.

CDR3 sequence: CASRPTSGPSYEQYF. The CDR3 DNA reads TGTGCCAGCAGACCGACTAGCGGGCCCTCCTACGAGCAGTACTTC. The chain recombines TRBV28 with TRBJ2-7; TRBD2 matches 10 bases. Germline V gives CDR1 MDHEN, CDR2 SYDVKM. The CDR3 is 15 amino acids. V lost 6 bases and J lost 0; bases outside the gene matches: 5.

This sequence joins TRBV5-1 and TRBJ2-7, with TRBD2 matching over 14 bases. Trimming at V came to 4 bases and at J to 7 bases, leaving 16 bases not matched to a gene. Germline CDR1 is SGHRS and CDR2 is YFSETQ. The CDR3 is 18 residues long. The CDR3 nucleotides are TGCGCCAGCAGCCCGGGGTGGGTTTCGGGACTAGCGGGAGTTGAGCAGTACTTC. As protein: CASSPGWVSGLAGVEQYF.

The rearrangement uses TRBV6-5 and TRBJ2-4; D tentatively reads TRBD1 or TRBD2 (5 bases each). Germline V gene data show CDR1 as MNHEY and CDR2 as SVGAGI. V was trimmed by 6 bases and J by 1 base, leaving 10 bases between them. The CDR3 length is 14 residues. DNA for the CDR3: TGTGCCAGCAGCGAGGGACGGGCCAAAAACATTCAGTACTTC. Translated: CASSEGRAKNIQYF.

The CDR3 DNA sequence: TGTGCCAGCAGCTTAGATCGGGCCCGGGAAAACATTCAGTACTTC. Its protein product is CASSLDRARENIQYF. V and J are TRBV11-2 and TRBJ2-4; D call uncertain. The CDR3 sequence is 15 residues long. Trimming shortened V by 0 bases and J by 5 bases, and 11 bases separated the two germline ends. The germline V gene has CDR1 SGHAT and CDR2 FQNNGV. The complete variable domain, with remaining parts taken from reference TRBV11-2 and TRBJ2-4, reads EAGVAQSPRYKIIEKRQSVAFWCNPISGHATLYWYQQILGQGPKLLIQFQNNGVVDDSQLPKDRFSAERLKGVDSTLKIQPAKLEDSAVYLCASSLDRARENIQYFGAGTRLSVL.

The CDR3 DNA is TGTGCCAGTACAGGGGGCACTGAAGCTTTCTTT. It specifies CASTGGTEAFF. The chain combines TRBV6-5 with TRBJ1-1, with 8 bases aligning to TRBD1. The V gene end was trimmed by 9 bases and the J gene end by 4 bases; junction bases not matched to a gene: 1. Germline V gives CDR1 MNHEY, CDR2 SVGAGI. The CDR3 has 11 amino acids.

The chain has TRBV5-1 and TRBJ2-1, with 7 bases that match TRBD1. The V segment lost 4 bases and the J segment 5 bases; nucleotides outside the gene matches: 9. Per the germline V gene, CDR1 is SGHRS and CDR2 is YFSETQ. The CDR3 covers 15 residues. Here the CDR3 reads CASSPRDSVNNEQFF. Here the CDR3 DNA reads TGCGCCAGCAGCCCTCGGGACAGCGTAAACAATGAGCAGTTCTTC. The full variable domain, completed using reference TRBV5-1 and TRBJ2-1, is KAGVTQTPRYLIKTRGQQVTLSCSPISGHRSVSWYQQTPGQGLQFLFEYFSETQRNKGNFPGRFSGRQFSNSRSEMNVSTLELGDSALYLCASSPRDSVNNEQFFGPGTRLTVL.

This clone was detected only a few times. The chain combines TRBV19 with TRBJ1-1; 7 nucleotides align to TRBD1. The CDR3 runs to 12 residues. The germline V gene encodes CDR1 LNHDA and CDR2 SQIVND (reference sequence). The V and J ends lost 9 bases and 4 bases, in that order; junction bases with no gene match: 5. CDR3 residues: CASRGQATEAFF. In nucleotides, the CDR3 is TGTGCCAGCCGCGGACAGGCCACTGAAGCTTTCTTT.

V is TRBV12-3 or TRBV12-4 and J is TRBJ1-6, with D unclear. V was clipped by 5 bases and J by 14 bases, with 13 bases between them. The CDR3 sequence is 12 residues long. CDR3 protein: CASSKHPPALHF. The CDR3 DNA follows: TGTGCCAGCAGTAAACACCCTCCGGCCCTCCACTTT.

V usage is TRBV7-2 and J usage is TRBJ2-1; 12 bases map to TRBD2. Looked up from germline, CDR1 is SGHTA and CDR2 is FQGNSA. The CDR3 totals 15 residues. V gave up 4 bases and J gave up 6 bases; unmatched junction bases: 4. The CDR3 coding sequence is TGTGCCAGCAGCTCCGGACTAGCGGGAATCAATGAGCAGTTCTTC. It yields the protein CASSSGLAGINEQFF.

The chain uses TRBV2 and TRBJ1-3, with a tentative D call TRBD1 (5 bases). The V and J ends lost 5 bases and 7 bases respectively, with 12 bases between them. The germline V gene encodes CDR1 SNHLY and CDR2 FYNNEI. The CDR3 loop spans 13 amino acids. Here the CDR3 reads CASSPLQANTIYF. The CDR3 nucleotides read TGTGCCAGCAGTCCACTACAGGCGAACACCATATATTTT.

This chain uses TRBV20-1 with TRBJ2-1; 9 bases fit TRBD2. CDR1 and CDR2 (germline): DFQATT, SNEGSKA (reference sequence). V shed 3 bases, J shed 9 bases, and the junction held 12 bases outside the gene matches. The CDR3 length is 15 residues. The CDR3 region has the DNA TGCAGTGCTAGTGATCCGGGACTAGCCGCCGGTGAGCAGTTCTTC. Amino acid sequence: CSASDPGLAAGEQFF.

This rearrangement joins TRBV27 to TRBJ2-2; 9 bases are shared with TRBD2. V shed 8 bases and J 7 bases; nucleotides not matched to a gene: 8. CDR1 is MNHEY and CDR2 is SMNVEV in the germline V gene (reference sequence). This CDR3 has 14 residues. The CDR3 DNA follows: TGTGCCAGCGGCGGGAGGGCCATTCACGGGGAGCTGTTTTTT. Its protein is CASGGRAIHGELFF.

V usage is TRBV30 and J usage is TRBJ2-1, with D maybe TRBD2 (7 bases). This CDR3 contains 15 residues. The germline V and J ends were trimmed by 1 base and 9 bases, with 19 bases remaining between them. CDR1 is GTSNPN, CDR2 SVGIG, per germline (reference sequence). CDR3 bases: TGTGCCTGGAGTGGTGGAGGGGGAGGGGGTTTTGAGCAGTTCTTC. Its translation is CAWSGGGGGGFEQFF. The entire variable domain, with the rest obtained from reference TRBV30 and TRBJ2-1, is as follows: SQTIHQWPATLVQPVGSPLSLECTVEGTSNPNLYWYRQAAGRGLQLLFYSVGIGQISSEVPQNLSASRPQDRQFILSSKKLLLSDSGFYLCAWSGGGGGGFEQFFGPGTRLTVL.

The gene calls are TRBV5-5 and TRBJ2-7, with D possibly being TRBD2 (5 bases). Per germline, CDR1 SGHKS and CDR2 YYEKEE (reference sequence). The CDR3 covers 13 residues. V shed 1 base and J shed 6 bases, with 11 bases lying between them. Written as DNA, the CDR3 is TGTGCCAGCAGCTTGCGGGGAAGCCCCGAGCAGTACTTC. This encodes CASSLRGSPEQYF.

V gene TRBV6-5 combines with J gene TRBJ2-6, with a tentative D call TRBD2 (5 bases). The germline gives CDR1 MNHEY, CDR2 SVGAGI. This CDR3 has 15 amino acids. Trimming took off 5 bases at V and 8 bases at J, with 16 bases between the two ends. CDR3 nucleotides: TGTGCCAGCAGTACGGGATACCTGGTTCCCAACGTCCTGACTTTC. It yields the protein CASSTGYLVPNVLTF.

J is TRBJ2-6 and V is TRBV14; no clear D. CDR1 is SGHDN and CDR2 is FVKESK in the germline V gene. The germline V and J ends were trimmed by 1 base and 2 bases, with 0 bases remaining between them. The CDR3 runs to 13 residues. The CDR3 nucleotides read TGTGCCAGCAGCCAAGCTGGGGCCAACGTCCTGACTTTC. The encoded protein is CASSQAGANVLTF.

This clone was observed a single time. The V call is TRBV2, the J call TRBJ2-3, with TRBD2 matching 11 bases. The CDR3 loop spans 16 amino acids. Germline V CDR1 and CDR2: SNHLY, FYNNEI. V shed 5 bases, J shed 3 bases, and the junction held 7 bases outside the gene matches. The CDR3: CASSPQLAGVTDTQYF. The CDR3 DNA sequence: TGTGCCAGCAGTCCCCAACTAGCGGGAGTTACAGATACGCAGTATTTT.

V usage is TRBV27 and J usage is TRBJ2-7; D gene unclear. The CDR3 loop spans 11 amino acids. CDR1 MNHEY and CDR2 SMNVEV come from the germline V gene (reference sequence). Trimming removed 4 bases from V and 5 bases from J, with 6 bases in between. The CDR3 reads CASSSYHEQYF. The CDR3, as DNA: TGTGCCAGCAGTTCGTACCACGAGCAGTACTTC.

This clone has just one count. CDR3 coding DNA: TGCAGCGTGGAGGTGGGGCAGGGGCCAGATACGCAGTATTTT. Translating it yields CSVEVGQGPDTQYF. The gene calls are TRBV29-1 and TRBJ2-3, with a possible D match to TRBD1 (6 bases). The V end was cut by 6 bases, the J end by 4 bases, with 17 bases between. CDR1 and CDR2 from the germline V gene are SQVTM and ANQGSEA. The CDR3 is 14 amino acids.

This sequence joins TRBV21-1 and TRBJ2-2; the DNA was not compared with TRBD1, the D call given in the table. TRBV21-1 corresponds to a pseudogene. This CDR3 region has 16 residues. The CDR3 region has the DNA TGTGCCAGCAGCAAAGTCGGCCAGGAGAACACCGGGGAGCTGTTTTTT. Translation gives CASSKVGQENTGELFF.

This rearrangement joins TRBV18 to TRBJ2-2; D remains unclear. Germline loops: CDR1 KGHSH, CDR2 LQKENI. The CDR3 extends over 13 amino acids. V lost 3 bases and J lost 9, with 11 bases in between. CDR3 bases: TGTGCCAGCTCACCCGGTGATGAACGGGAGCTGTTTTTT. Residues: CASSPGDERELFF.